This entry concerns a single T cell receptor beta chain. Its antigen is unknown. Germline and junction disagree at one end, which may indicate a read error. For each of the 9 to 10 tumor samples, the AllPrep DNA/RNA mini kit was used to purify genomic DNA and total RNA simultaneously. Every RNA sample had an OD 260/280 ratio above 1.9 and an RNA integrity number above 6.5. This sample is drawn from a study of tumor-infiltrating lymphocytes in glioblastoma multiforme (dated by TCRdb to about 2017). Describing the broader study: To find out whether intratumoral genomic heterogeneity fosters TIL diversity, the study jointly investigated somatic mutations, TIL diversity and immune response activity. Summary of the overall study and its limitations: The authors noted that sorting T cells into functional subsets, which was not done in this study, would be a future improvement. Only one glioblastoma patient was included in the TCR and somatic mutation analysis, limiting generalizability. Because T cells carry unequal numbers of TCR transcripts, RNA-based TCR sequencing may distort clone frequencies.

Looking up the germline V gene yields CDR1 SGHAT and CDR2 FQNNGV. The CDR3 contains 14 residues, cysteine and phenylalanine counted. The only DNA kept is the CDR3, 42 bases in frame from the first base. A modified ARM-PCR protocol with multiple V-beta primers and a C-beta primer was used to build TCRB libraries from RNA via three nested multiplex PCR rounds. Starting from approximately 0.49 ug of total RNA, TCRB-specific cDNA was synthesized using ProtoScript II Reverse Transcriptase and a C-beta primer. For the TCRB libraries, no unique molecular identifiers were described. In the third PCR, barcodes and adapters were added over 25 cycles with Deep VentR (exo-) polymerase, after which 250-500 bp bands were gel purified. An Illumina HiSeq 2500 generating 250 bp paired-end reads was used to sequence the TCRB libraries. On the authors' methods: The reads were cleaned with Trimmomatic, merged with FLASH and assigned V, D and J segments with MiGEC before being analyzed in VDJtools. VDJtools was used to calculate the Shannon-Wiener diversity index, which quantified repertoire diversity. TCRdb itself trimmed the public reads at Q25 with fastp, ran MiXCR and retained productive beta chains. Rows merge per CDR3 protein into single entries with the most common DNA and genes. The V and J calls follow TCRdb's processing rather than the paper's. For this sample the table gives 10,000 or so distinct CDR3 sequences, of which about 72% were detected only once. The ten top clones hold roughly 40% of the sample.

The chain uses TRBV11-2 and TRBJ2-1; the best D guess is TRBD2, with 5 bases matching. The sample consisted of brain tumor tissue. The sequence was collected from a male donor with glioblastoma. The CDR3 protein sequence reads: CTSSRRPGINEQFF. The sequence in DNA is TGTACCAGCAGCCGTCGTCCGGGGATTAATGAGCAGTTCTTC. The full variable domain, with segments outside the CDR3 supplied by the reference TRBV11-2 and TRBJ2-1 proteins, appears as EAGVAQSPRYKIIEKRQSVAFWCNPISGHATLYWYQQILGQGPKLLIQFQNNGVVDDSQLPKDRFSAERLKGVDSTLKIQPAKLEDSAVYLCTSSRRPGINEQFFGPGTRLTVL.